This T cell receptor (beta chain) was identified during a study of shared T cell receptors in the human thymus. Data came from immunoSEQ multiplex PCR; TCRdb stores just in-frame clones and leaves some out. The repertoire consists of about 380,000 clones, with approximately 95% occurring once and the leading ten covering 0.015% to 0.02%. The CDR3 extends over 14 amino acids. CDR1 is SGHTA and CDR2 is FQGNSA in the germline V gene. Trimming shortened V by 1 base and J by 6 bases, and 11 bases separated the two germline ends. The chain carries TRBV7-2 and TRBJ2-3; perhaps TRBD1 as D (5 bases). The sample taken for sequencing was thymocytes. The origin of this receptor is a human donor. The CDR3 spells CASSLVQGADTQYF. CDR3 nucleotide sequence: TGTGCCAGCAGCTTAGTTCAAGGGGCGGATACGCAGTATTTT.